The clone carrying this TCR beta chain was counted at least ten times. Its matching antigen is unknown. This specimen comes from a study of blood T cells in healthy people across ages. Points from the study as a whole: A roughly linear age-dependent decrease characterized TCR beta diversity per million T cells. Unsorted PBMCs ruled out conclusive naive versus antigen-experienced comparison.

A sample-barcoded 5' primer and a J-beta primer mix were used in a second PCR of about 7 to 12 cycles. TCRdb used MiXCR to reprocess the 5' RACE reads, holding one entry per CDR3 protein. This repertoire shows 550,000 to 650,000 distinct CDR3 sequences, 25% to 30% found once; its top ten account for approximately 14%. Healthy Russian Caucasian donors spanned ages roughly 6 to 90 years. Trimming removed 4 bases from V and 2 bases from J, with 11 bases in between. The germline V gene has CDR1 SGHDT and CDR2 YYEEEE. The CDR3 has 14 residues. The sequenced sample consisted of blood. The chain is built from TRBV5-6 and TRBJ2-3; D gene unclear. The sequence derives from a woman of 80 years or more in good health. The CDR3, as DNA: TGTGCCAGCAGCCGGACCCGACACACAGATACGCAGTATTTT. Amino acids: CASSRTRHTDTQYF. The full variable domain, completed using reference TRBV5-6 and TRBJ2-3, is DAGVTQSPTHLIKTRGQQVTLRCSPKSGHDTVSWYQQALGQGPQFIFQYYEEEERQRGNFPDRFSGHQFPNYSSELNVNALLLGDSALYLCASSRTRHTDTQYFGPGTRLTVL.